This TCR beta chain emerged from a study of OX40 agonist ivuxolimab in advanced cancers. About the study: An agonistic anti-OX40 (CD134) antibody, ivuxolimab, was used to treat the patients.

Germline V gives CDR1 WNHNN, CDR2 SYGVQD (reference sequence). The CDR3 length is 17 residues. The ends were cut back, 8 bases at V and 5 bases at J, with 24 bases in the middle. Assay used: immunoSEQ multiplex PCR; TCRdb lists only in-frame clones, some missing. The table includes tens of thousands of clones, approximately 87% detected once. This receptor was identified in an adult with an advanced solid tumor such as melanoma, head and neck, liver or kidney cancer. The V and J genes are TRBV10-1 and TRBJ2-2; D perhaps matches TRBD2 (6 bases). The sequencing used CD4+ or CD8+ T cells sorted from blood, collected in a trial of the OX40 agonist ivuxolimab. The CDR3 region is CASRPLRRRAETGELFF. In nucleotides, the CDR3 is TGCGCCAGCCGACCCCTAAGAAGGAGGGCCGAGACCGGGGAGCTGTTTTTT.